This record looks at one TCR beta chain sequence and its context. This CDR3 comprises 16 residues. V gave up 1 base and J gave up 9 bases; unmatched junction bases: 9. Germline V gene lookup returns CDR1 SGHTA and CDR2 FQGNSA. Source study methods: How many nucleated cells were present was estimated from reference gene primer amplification. The repertoire was sequenced with immunoSEQ multiplex PCR; TCRdb's copy has only in-frame clones and lacks some. V and J calls and clone size follow that table, whereas D and trimming were derived from the DNA. The sample lists approximately 200,000 clones; around 90% were seen once. These data belong to a study of blood T cell repertoires in COVID-19. For the study at large: Specimens from acute and convalescent COVID-19 originated in the United States, Italy and Spain. The analysed material was cDNA or gDNA that came from T cells, B-cell-depleted T cells, or PBMCs.

Participants were aged about 18 to 90 years, lived in around 22 US areas, and enrolled virtually. The sequence derives from a man younger than 40 who had recovered from COVID-19. Input material: PBMCs or T cells enriched from blood (not recorded which). The chain employs TRBV7-2 and TRBJ2-1; 10 bases map to TRBD2. The CDR3 DNA reads as TGTGCCAGCAGCTTAGGGGGTCTAGCGGGAGTCTTTGAGCAGTTCTTC. Translated, it gives CASSLGGLAGVFEQFF.